This passage covers 7 T cell receptor beta chains from one sample sequenced in a study of cytomegalovirus exposure and HLA in healthy donors. The PCR made use of 60 Vbeta and 13 Jbeta primers. Method: immunoSEQ multiplex PCR; TCRdb's copy keeps in-frame clones and lacks some. The sample holds under 250,000 clones, approximately 80% seen once. Sequenced input: PBMCs. These receptors all come from a male donor in good health and CMV-seronegative.

The CDR3: CASSRTSNSYEQYF. In DNA, the CDR3 is TGTGCCAGCAGCCGGACTAGCAATTCCTACGAGCAGTACTTC. The V call is TRBV27, the J call TRBJ2-7; 8 bases map to TRBD2. Germline loops: CDR1 MNHEY, CDR2 SMNVEV (reference sequence). V shed 6 bases, J shed 1 base, and the junction held 5 bases outside the gene matches. The CDR3 runs 14 residues.

The chain employs TRBV6-1 and TRBJ1-3; D not resolved. Per germline, CDR1 MNHNS and CDR2 SASEGT. V dropped 1 base and J dropped 1 base, with 11 bases sitting between them. This CDR3 is built from 16 residues. This CDR3 is CASSEVNSRSGNTIYF. For the CDR3, the DNA is TGTGCCAGCAGTGAAGTTAACAGTCGGTCTGGAAACACCATATATTTT.

The chain joins TRBV19 to TRBJ2-7, with D perhaps TRBD2 (5 bases). This CDR3 contains 15 residues. V lost 1 base and J 3 bases, leaving 13 bases between the germline ends. The germline CDR1 and CDR2 sequences are LNHDA and SQIVND (reference sequence). This chain's CDR3 is CASSIGGGGDYEQYF. The CDR3 coding sequence is TGTGCCAGTAGTATAGGAGGAGGAGGCGACTACGAGCAGTACTTC.

This sequence joins TRBV5-1 and TRBJ2-3; a possible D gene is TRBD1 (5 bases). The CDR3 loop spans 12 amino acids. In germline, CDR1 is SGHRS, CDR2 YFSETQ. Trimming removed 7 bases from V and 6 bases from J, with 12 bases in between. The CDR3 spells CASGDSPDTQYF. CDR3 in DNA: TGCGCCAGCGGCGACAGTCCGGATACGCAGTATTTT.

This clone was seen just once. The rearrangement joins TRBV2 to TRBJ2-5, with 7 bases lining up with TRBD2. The germline CDR1 and CDR2 sequences are SNHLY and FYNNEI. This CDR3 has 15 residues. V lost 4 bases and J lost 1; bases outside the gene matches: 6. The CDR3 sequence is CASSVDGRTQETQYF. CDR3 in DNA: TGTGCCAGCAGTGTAGACGGGAGGACCCAAGAGACCCAGTACTTC.

V usage is TRBV7-9 and J usage is TRBJ2-2, with TRBD2 matching 9 bases. The germline V gene encodes CDR1 SEHNR and CDR2 FQNEAQ (reference sequence). The CDR3 totals 16 residues. V lost 2 bases, J lost 5 bases, and 6 bases stayed unmatched. The CDR3 here is CASSLTLAGGTGELFF. The CDR3 coding sequence is TGTGCCAGCAGCTTAACACTAGCGGGCGGGACCGGGGAGCTGTTTTTT.

The J gene is TRBJ2-7, the V gene TRBV19; 8 bases agree with TRBD1. CDR3 length equals 14 residues. CDR1 and CDR2 from the germline V gene are LNHDA and SQIVND (reference sequence). J lost 3 bases, V lost 5 bases, and 6 bases had no gene match. The CDR3 is CASSPGTGDYEQYF. The CDR3 DNA is TGTGCCAGTAGTCCCGGGACAGGAGACTACGAGCAGTACTTC.